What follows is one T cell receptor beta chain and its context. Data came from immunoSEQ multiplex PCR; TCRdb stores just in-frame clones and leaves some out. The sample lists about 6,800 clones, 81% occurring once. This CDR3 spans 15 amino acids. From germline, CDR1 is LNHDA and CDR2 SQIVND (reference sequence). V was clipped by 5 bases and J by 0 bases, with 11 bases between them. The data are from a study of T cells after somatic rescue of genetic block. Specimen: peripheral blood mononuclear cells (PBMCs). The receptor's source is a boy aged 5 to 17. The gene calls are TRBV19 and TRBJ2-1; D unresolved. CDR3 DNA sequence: TGTGCCAGTAGTCCGAACGGGCACTCCTACAATGAGCAGTTCTTC. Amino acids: CASSPNGHSYNEQFF.